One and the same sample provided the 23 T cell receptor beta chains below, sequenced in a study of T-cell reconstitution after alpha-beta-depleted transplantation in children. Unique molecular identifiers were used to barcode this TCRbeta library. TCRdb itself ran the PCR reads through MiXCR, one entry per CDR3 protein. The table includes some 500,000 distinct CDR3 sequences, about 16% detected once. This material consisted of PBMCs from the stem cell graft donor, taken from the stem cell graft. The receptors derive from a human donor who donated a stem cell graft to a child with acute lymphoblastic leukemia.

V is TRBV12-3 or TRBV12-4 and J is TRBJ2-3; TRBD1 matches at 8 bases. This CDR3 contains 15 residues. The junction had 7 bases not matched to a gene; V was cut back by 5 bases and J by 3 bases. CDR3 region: CASSPRTGITDTQYF. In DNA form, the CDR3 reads TGTGCCAGCAGTCCCAGGACAGGGATTACAGATACGCAGTATTTT.

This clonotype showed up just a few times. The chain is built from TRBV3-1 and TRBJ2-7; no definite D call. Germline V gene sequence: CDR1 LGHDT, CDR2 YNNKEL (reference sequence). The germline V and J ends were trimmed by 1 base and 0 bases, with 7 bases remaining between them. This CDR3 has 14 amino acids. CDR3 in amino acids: CASSQGHVSYEQYF. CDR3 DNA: TGTGCCAGCAGCCAAGGCCACGTCTCCTACGAGCAGTACTTC.

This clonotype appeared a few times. The CDR3 DNA is TGTGCCAGCAGCTTAGCGGGAGACAGAACCTATGGCTACACCTTC. Residues: CASSLAGDRTYGYTF. This chain connects TRBV7-9 to TRBJ1-2; tentative D call: TRBD1 (5 bases). The V and J ends lost 0 bases and 4 bases respectively, with 12 bases between them. Germline V lookup: CDR1 SEHNR, CDR2 FQNEAQ (reference sequence). The CDR3 extends over 15 amino acids.

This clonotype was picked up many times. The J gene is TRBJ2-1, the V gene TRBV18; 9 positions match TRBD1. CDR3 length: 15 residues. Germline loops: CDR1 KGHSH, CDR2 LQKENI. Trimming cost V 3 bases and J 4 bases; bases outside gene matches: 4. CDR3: CASSPGTGSYNEQFF. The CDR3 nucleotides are TGTGCCAGCTCACCCGGGACAGGGTCGTACAATGAGCAGTTCTTC.

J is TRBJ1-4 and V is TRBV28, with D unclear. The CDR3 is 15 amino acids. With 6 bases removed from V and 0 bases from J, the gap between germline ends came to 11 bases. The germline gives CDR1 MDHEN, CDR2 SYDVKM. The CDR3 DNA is TGTGCCAGCAGCAGCTTTGGATCAACTAATGAAAAACTGTTTTTT. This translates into CASSSFGSTNEKLFF.

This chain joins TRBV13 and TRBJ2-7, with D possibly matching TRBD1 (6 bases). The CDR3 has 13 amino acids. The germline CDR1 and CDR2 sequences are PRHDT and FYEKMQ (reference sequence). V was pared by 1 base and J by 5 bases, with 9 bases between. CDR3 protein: CASSLEQGNEQYF. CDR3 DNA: TGTGCCAGCAGCTTAGAACAGGGCAACGAGCAGTACTTC.

DNA for the CDR3: TGTGCCAGCTCATCGGGACTTTTTGAGCAGTTCTTC. It is translated as CASSSGLFEQFF. The chain is built from TRBV18 and TRBJ2-1, with a weak D call TRBD2 (6 bases). Germline CDR1 is KGHSH and CDR2 is LQKENI. V lost 5 bases to trimming and J lost 9 bases, with 11 bases between them. This CDR3 has 12 amino acids. Variable domain in full (rest from reference TRBV18 and TRBJ2-1): NAGVMQNPRHLVRRRGQEARLRCSPMKGHSHVYWYRQLPEEGLKFMVYLQKENIIDESGMPKERFSAEFPKEGPSILRIQQVVRGDSAAYFCASSSGLFEQFFGPGTRLTVL.

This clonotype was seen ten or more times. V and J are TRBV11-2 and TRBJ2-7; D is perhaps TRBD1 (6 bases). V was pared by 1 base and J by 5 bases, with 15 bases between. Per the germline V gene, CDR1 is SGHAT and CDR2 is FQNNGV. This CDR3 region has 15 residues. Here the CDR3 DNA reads TGTGCCAGCAGCTTAGTGCCAGGGGTCATCAACGAGCAGTACTTC. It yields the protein CASSLVPGVINEQYF. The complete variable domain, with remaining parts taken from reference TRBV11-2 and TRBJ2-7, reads EAGVAQSPRYKIIEKRQSVAFWCNPISGHATLYWYQQILGQGPKLLIQFQNNGVVDDSQLPKDRFSAERLKGVDSTLKIQPAKLEDSAVYLCASSLVPGVINEQYFGPGTRLTVT.

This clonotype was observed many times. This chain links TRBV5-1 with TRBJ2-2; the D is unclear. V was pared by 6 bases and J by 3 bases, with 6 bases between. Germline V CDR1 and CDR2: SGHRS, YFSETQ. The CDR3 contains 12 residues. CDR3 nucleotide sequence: TGCGCCAGCACGTTGTACACCGGGGAGCTGTTTTTT. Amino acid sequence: CASTLYTGELFF. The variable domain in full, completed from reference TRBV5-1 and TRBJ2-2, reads KAGVTQTPRYLIKTRGQQVTLSCSPISGHRSVSWYQQTPGQGLQFLFEYFSETQRNKGNFPGRFSGRQFSNSRSEMNVSTLELGDSALYLCASTLYTGELFFGEGSRLTVL.

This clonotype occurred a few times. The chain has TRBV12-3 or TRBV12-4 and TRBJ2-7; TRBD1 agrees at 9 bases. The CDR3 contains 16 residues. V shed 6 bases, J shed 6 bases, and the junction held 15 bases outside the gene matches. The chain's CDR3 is CASSPDRGKVRIEQYF. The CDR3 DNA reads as TGTGCCAGCAGCCCGGACAGGGGTAAAGTCCGCATCGAGCAGTACTTC.

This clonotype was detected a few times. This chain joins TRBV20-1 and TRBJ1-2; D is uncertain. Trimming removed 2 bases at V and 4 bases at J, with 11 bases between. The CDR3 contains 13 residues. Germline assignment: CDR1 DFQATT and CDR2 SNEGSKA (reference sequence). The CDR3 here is CSARFHRSYGYTF. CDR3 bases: TGCAGTGCTAGATTTCACAGAAGCTATGGCTACACCTTC.

The CDR3 loop is CASRVTGNQPQHF. DNA of the CDR3: TGTGCCAGCAGGGTGACAGGGAACCAGCCCCAGCATTTT. This rearrangement joins TRBV6-1 to TRBJ1-5; 7 positions agree with TRBD1. V shed 6 bases and J 7 bases; nucleotides not matched to a gene: 6. The CDR3 contains 13 residues. Germline CDR1 MNHNS, CDR2 SASEGT.

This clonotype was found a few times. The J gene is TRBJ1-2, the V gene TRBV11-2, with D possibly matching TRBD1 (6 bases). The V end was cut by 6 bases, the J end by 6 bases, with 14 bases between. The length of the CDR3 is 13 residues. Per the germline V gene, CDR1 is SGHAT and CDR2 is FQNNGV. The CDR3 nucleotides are TGTGCCAGCAGAAACCACAGGGCCGATGGCTACACCTTC. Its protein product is CASRNHRADGYTF.

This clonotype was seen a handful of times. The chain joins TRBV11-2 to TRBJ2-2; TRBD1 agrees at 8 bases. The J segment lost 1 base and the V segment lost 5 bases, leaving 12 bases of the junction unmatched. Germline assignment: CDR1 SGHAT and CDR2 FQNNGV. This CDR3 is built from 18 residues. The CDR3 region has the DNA TGTGCCAGCAGCCAGACTCAGGGGGCGCGGATGAACACCGGGGAGCTGTTTTTT. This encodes CASSQTQGARMNTGELFF.

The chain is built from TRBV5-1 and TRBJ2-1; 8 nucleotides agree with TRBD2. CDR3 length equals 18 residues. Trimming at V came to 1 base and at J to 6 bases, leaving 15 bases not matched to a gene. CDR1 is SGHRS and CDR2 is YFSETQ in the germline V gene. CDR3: CASSLRVGGRTNSNEQFF. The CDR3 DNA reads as TGCGCCAGCAGCTTGAGAGTAGGCGGGAGGACTAATAGCAATGAGCAGTTCTTC.

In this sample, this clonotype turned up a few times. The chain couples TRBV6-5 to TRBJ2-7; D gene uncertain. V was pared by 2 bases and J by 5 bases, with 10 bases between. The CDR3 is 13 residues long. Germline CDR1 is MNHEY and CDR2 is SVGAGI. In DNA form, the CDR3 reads TGTGCCAGCAGTTACCGCGCCACAGACGAGCAGTACTTC. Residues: CASSYRATDEQYF.

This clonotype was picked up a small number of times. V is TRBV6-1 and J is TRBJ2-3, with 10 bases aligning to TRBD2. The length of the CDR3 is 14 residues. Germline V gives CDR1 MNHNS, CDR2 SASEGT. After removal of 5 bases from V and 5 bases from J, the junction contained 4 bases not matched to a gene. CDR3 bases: TGTGCCAGCAGTCAGCGGGAGGGCGTAGATACGCAGTATTTT. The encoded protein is CASSQREGVDTQYF.

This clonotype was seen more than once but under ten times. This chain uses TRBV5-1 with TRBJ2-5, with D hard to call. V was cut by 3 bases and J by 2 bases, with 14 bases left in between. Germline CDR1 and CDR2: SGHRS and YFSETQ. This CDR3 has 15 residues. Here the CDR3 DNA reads TGCGCCAGCAGCTCCCATACAATACCTCAAGAGACCCAGTACTTC. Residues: CASSSHTIPQETQYF.

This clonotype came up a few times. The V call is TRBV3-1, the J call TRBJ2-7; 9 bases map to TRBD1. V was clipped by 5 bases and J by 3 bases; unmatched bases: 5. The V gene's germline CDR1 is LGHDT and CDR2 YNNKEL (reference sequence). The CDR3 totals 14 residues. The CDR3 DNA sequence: TGTGCCAGCAGCGCACCGGACAGGGGCTACGAGCAGTACTTC. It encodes CASSAPDRGYEQYF.

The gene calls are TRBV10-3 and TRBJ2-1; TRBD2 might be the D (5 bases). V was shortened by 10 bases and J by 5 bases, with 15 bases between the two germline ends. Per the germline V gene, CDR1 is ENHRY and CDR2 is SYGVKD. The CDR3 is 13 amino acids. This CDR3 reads CATGELANNEQFF. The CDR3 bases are TGTGCCACGGGCGAGTTAGCGAACAATGAGCAGTTCTTC.

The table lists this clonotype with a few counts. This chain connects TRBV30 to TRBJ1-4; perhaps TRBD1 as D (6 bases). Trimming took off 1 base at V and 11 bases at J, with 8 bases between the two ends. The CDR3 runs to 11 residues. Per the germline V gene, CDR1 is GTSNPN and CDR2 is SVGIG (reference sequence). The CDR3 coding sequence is TGTGCCTGGAGTGACAGGGCCAAACTGTTTTTT. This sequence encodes CAWSDRAKLFF. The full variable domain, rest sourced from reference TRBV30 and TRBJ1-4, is SQTIHQWPATLVQPVGSPLSLECTVEGTSNPNLYWYRQAAGRGLQLLFYSVGIGQISSEVPQNLSASRPQDRQFILSSKKLLLSDSGFYLCAWSDRAKLFFGSGTQLSVL.

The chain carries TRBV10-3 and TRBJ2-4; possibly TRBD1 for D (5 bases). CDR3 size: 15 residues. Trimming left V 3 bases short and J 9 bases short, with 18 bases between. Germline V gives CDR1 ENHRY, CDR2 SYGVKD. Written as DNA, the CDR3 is TGTGCCATCAGTGATTACTTGGACCAGCAGGGCATTCAGTACTTC. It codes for CAISDYLDQQGIQYF.

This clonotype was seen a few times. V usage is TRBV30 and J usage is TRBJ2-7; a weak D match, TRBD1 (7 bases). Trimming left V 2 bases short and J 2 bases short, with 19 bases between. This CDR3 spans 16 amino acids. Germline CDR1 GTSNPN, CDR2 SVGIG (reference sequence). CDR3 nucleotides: TGTGCCTGGAGTCCGATCGGAGGGGGCGAGGCCTACGAGCAGTACTTC. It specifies CAWSPIGGGEAYEQYF.